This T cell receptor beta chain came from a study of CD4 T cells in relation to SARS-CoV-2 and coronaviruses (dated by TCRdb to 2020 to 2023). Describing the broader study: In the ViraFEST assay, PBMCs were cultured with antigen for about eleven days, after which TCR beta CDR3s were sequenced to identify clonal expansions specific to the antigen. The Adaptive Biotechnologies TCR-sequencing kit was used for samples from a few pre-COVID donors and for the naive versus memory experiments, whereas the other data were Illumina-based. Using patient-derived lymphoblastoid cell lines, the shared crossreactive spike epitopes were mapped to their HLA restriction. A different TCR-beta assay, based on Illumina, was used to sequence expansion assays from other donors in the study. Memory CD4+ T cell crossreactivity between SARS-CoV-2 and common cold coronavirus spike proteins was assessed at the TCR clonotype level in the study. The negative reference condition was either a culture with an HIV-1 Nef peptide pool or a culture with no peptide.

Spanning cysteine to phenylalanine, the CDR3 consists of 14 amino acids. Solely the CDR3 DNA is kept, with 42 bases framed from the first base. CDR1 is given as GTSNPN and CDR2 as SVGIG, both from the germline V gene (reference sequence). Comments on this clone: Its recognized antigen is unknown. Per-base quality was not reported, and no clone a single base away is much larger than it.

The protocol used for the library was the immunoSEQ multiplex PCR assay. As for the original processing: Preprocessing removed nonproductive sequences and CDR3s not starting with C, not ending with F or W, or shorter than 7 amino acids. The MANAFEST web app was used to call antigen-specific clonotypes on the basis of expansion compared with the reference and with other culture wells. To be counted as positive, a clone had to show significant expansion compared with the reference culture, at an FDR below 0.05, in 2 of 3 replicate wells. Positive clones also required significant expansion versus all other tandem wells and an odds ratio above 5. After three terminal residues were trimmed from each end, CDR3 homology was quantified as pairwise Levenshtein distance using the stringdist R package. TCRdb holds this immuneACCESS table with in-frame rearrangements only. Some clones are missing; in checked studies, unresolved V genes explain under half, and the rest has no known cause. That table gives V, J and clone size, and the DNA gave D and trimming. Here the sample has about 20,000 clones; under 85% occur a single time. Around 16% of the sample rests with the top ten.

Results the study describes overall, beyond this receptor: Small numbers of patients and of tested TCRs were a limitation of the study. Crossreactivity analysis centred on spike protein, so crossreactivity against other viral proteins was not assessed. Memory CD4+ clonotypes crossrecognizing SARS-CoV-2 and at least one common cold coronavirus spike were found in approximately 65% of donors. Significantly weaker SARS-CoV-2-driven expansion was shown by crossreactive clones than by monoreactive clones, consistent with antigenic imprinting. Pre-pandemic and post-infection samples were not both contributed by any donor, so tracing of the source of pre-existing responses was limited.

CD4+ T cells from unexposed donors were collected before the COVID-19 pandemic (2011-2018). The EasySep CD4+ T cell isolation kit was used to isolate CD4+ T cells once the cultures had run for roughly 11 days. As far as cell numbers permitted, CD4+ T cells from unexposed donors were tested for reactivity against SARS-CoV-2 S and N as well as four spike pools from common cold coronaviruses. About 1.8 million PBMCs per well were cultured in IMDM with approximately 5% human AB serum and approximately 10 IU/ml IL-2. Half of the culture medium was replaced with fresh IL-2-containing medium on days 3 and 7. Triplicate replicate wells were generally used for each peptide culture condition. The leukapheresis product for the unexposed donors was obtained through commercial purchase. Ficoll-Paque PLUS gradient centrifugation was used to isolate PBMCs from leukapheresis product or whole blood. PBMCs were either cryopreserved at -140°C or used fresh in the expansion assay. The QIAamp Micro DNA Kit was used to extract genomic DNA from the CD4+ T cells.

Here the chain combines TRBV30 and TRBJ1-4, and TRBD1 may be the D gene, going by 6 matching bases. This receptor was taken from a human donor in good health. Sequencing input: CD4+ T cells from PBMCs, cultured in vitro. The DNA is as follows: TGTGGCGGGACACCCCTCGCAACTAATGAAAAACTGTTTTTT. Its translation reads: CGGTPLATNEKLFF. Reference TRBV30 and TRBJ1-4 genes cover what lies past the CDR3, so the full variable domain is SQTIHQWPATLVQPVGSPLSLECTVEGTSNPNLYWYRQAAGRGLQLLFYSVGIGQISSEVPQNLSASRPQDRQFILSSKKLLLSDSGFYLCGGTPLATNEKLFFGSGTQLSVL.